This record looks at one TCR beta chain sequence and its context. Its specificity is unknown. TCR beta VDJ and CDR3 profiles were obtained from a genomic DNA template. TCRdb called the reads again in MiXCR, with one record for every CDR3 protein. In the table there are about 110,000 distinct CDR3 sequences, around 53% of which are singletons. This record comes from a study of CD8+CD57+ T cells in acquired aplastic anemia. Study at large: Sorting CD4+ and CD8+ cells gave DNA averaging approximately 2.9 ug. On average, healthy donors gave 10 million to 14 million reads for CD4+ cells.

Study conclusions and caveats: Patients shared some 30 CD8+ CDR3 sequences with controls.

The sample taken for sequencing was sorted CD4+, CD8+, or CD8+CD57+ T cells (not recorded which) from PBMCs. The sequence was obtained from a human donor in good health, serving as a control.

The CDR3 DNA is TGCAGTGCTAGCTCCGAGGACGGTGGCTACACCTTC. This gives the protein CSASSEDGGYTF. The rearrangement links TRBV20-1 to TRBJ1-2; no firm D call. Trimming removed 3 bases from V and 7 bases from J, with 12 bases in between. Germline loops: CDR1 DFQATT, CDR2 SNEGSKA (reference sequence). The CDR3 totals 12 residues.